The T cell receptor (beta chain) described here comes from a study of metastatic and nonmetastatic thyroid tumors. Thyroid surgery was performed in patients who had received no treatment beforehand. V was trimmed by 1 base and J by 0 bases, leaving 10 bases between them. Per germline, CDR1 MGHDK and CDR2 SYGVNS. This CDR3 region has 16 residues. Methods used by the authors: The authors used CDR3 differences across clinicopathological groups to build a distant-metastasis classifier for papillary thyroid cancer. TCRdb re-analyzed the PCR reads through MiXCR. TCRdb's processing, not the authors' own work, is the source of the V and J calls. This sample yields over 70,000 clones, of which about 17% are seen a single time; more than 10% belongs to the top ten.

This TCR came from a female donor with papillary thyroid cancer or a benign thyroid nodule (not recorded which). Some clones in this sample may be carry-over from other donors' samples. The sample consisted of blood. The genes are TRBV25-1 and TRBJ1-3; unclear D gene. The CDR3 bases are TGTGCCAGCAGTGAATCGGCAGTTAACTCTGGAAACACCATATATTTT. Protein: CASSESAVNSGNTIYF.